Each of the 28 T cell receptor beta chains below was sequenced from the same sample in a study of immune evolution from preneoplasia to lung adenocarcinoma (dated by TCRdb to about 2021). Library method: the immunoSEQ multiplex PCR assay. TCRdb obtained this table from immuneACCESS and retained in-frame rearrangements with V and J assigned. These tables miss some clones; where compared with another copy, unresolved V genes account for less than half of the shortfall, and the remainder is unexplained. The sample data list more than 2,500 clones, and 88% of these were observed just once. Approximately 4% of the sample lies in the top ten. What was sequenced was FFPE invasive lung adenocarcinoma tissue. In the paper's terms, the cell subset or site label means: frankly invasive lung adenocarcinoma (ADC). The source of these receptors is a person aged 70 to 79 with invasive lung adenocarcinoma.

V gene TRBV6-5 combines with J gene TRBJ2-7, with a possible D match to TRBD2 (6 bases). Trimming removed 5 bases at V and 7 bases at J, with 18 bases between. Germline V gene lookup returns CDR1 MNHEY and CDR2 SVGAGI. The CDR3 runs to 14 residues. The CDR3 protein is CASSPVVGAGEQYF. CDR3 DNA: TGTGCCAGCAGTCCCGTCGTTGGGGCGGGGGAGCAGTACTTC.

The CDR3 loop is CASSYDTSSYEQYF. CDR3 nucleotides: TGTGCCAGCAGCTACGACACCAGCTCCTACGAGCAGTACTTC. The chain is built from TRBV6-5 and TRBJ2-7; no reliable D call. Germline V gene data show CDR1 as MNHEY and CDR2 as SVGAGI. This CDR3 is built from 14 residues. Trimming took 6 bases from V and 0 from J, leaving 12 bases between them.

The CDR3 DNA sequence: TGTGCCATCAGTCAAGACAGTTACGAGCAGTACTTC. Protein product: CAISQDSYEQYF. The genes are TRBV10-3 and TRBJ2-7; the D gene is possibly TRBD1 (5 bases). CDR1 and CDR2 (germline): ENHRY, SYGVKD. The CDR3 length is 12 residues. Trimming left V 5 bases short and J 4 bases short, with 9 bases between.

This chain uses TRBV6-4 with TRBJ2-1; D may be TRBD2 (5 bases). Germline assignment: CDR1 MRHNA and CDR2 SNTAGT. Trimming pared 0 bases from V and 6 bases from J, leaving 15 bases between. This CDR3 spans 16 amino acids. The CDR3 DNA is TGTGCCAGCAGTGACTCGGCTGAGGGTCAGGCCAATGAGCAGTTCTTC. Its protein is CASSDSAEGQANEQFF.

The chain recombines TRBV9 with TRBJ2-1; D not certain. The V gene's germline CDR1 is SGDLS and CDR2 YYNGEE. Trimming removed 0 bases from V and 8 bases from J, with 21 bases in between. This CDR3 is 17 amino acids long. CDR3 region: CASSVGKSGLSMDEQFF. For the CDR3, the DNA is TGTGCCAGCAGCGTAGGAAAGTCAGGCCTATCGATGGATGAGCAGTTCTTC.

V usage is TRBV5-1 and J usage is TRBJ2-1; tentatively, D is TRBD1 (7 bases). V was clipped by 0 bases and J by 4 bases, with 11 bases between them. Germline CDR1 is SGHRS and CDR2 is YFSETQ. This CDR3 is built from 15 residues. The CDR3 sequence: CASSLGGTEYNEQFF. The CDR3 DNA reads TGCGCCAGCAGCTTGGGCGGGACAGAGTACAATGAGCAGTTCTTC. The whole variable domain, filled in from reference TRBV5-1 and TRBJ2-1, reads KAGVTQTPRYLIKTRGQQVTLSCSPISGHRSVSWYQQTPGQGLQFLFEYFSETQRNKGNFPGRFSGRQFSNSRSEMNVSTLELGDSALYLCASSLGGTEYNEQFFGPGTRLTVL.

The chain is built from TRBV25-1 and TRBJ1-1; D not certain. This CDR3 contains 16 residues. Germline loops: CDR1 MGHDK, CDR2 SYGVNS. The germline V and J ends were trimmed by 4 bases and 2 bases, with 17 bases remaining between them. The CDR3 bases are TGTGCCAGCAGTGGCCTCAAGAGCGCTAGAAACACTGAAGCTTTCTTT. This codes for CASSGLKSARNTEAFF.

This clone was counted only a few times. The chain recombines TRBV28 with TRBJ1-5, with a possible D match to TRBD1 (5 bases). From germline, CDR1 is MDHEN and CDR2 SYDVKM. This CDR3 has 18 residues. V lost 5 bases to trimming and J lost 6 bases, with 26 bases between them. The CDR3 sequence: CASSETTWRDARGQPQHF. As DNA, the CDR3 is TGTGCCAGCAGTGAAACCACTTGGAGGGACGCCCGCGGTCAGCCCCAGCATTTT.

This clone was counted only a few times. The genes are TRBV20-1 and TRBJ2-1; D is undetermined. CDR1 DFQATT and CDR2 SNEGSKA come from the germline V gene (reference sequence). Trimming cost V 6 bases and J 4 bases, with 7 bases left between them. The CDR3 runs to 11 residues. The CDR3: CSAILYNEQFF. In DNA, the CDR3 is TGCAGTGCAATTCTATACAATGAGCAGTTCTTC.

This rearrangement joins TRBV6-4 to TRBJ2-7; 12 positions match TRBD1. The V gene end was trimmed by 4 bases and the J gene end by 5 bases; junction bases not matched to a gene: 18. CDR1 and CDR2 from the germline V gene are MRHNA and SNTAGT. This CDR3 is built from 19 residues. The CDR3 region is CASSGPGQGAAVTPDEQYF. DNA of the CDR3: TGTGCCAGCAGTGGGCCGGGACAGGGGGCGGCTGTGACCCCTGACGAGCAGTACTTC.

The rearrangement links TRBV27 to TRBJ2-6; possibly TRBD1 for D (6 bases). Germline-derived CDR1 and CDR2 are MNHEY and SMNVEV (reference sequence). The germline V and J ends were trimmed by 6 bases and 3 bases, with 12 bases remaining between them. CDR3 length: 15 amino acids. CDR3 sequence reads: CASSPGAYGANVLTF. In nucleotides, the CDR3 is TGTGCCAGCAGCCCAGGGGCCTATGGGGCCAACGTCCTGACTTTC.

The J gene is TRBJ2-2, the V gene TRBV2; 8 bases fit TRBD2. After removal of 5 bases from V and 1 base from J, the junction contained 3 bases not matched to a gene. Germline V lookup: CDR1 SNHLY, CDR2 FYNNEI. The CDR3 totals 15 residues. The CDR3 is CASSWTSWNTGELFF. CDR3 DNA sequence: TGTGCCAGCAGTTGGACTAGCTGGAACACCGGGGAGCTGTTTTTT.

The CDR3 loop reads CASSYSRSLAKNIQYF. The CDR3, as DNA: TGTGCCAGCAGTTACTCCAGATCTCTAGCCAAAAACATTCAGTACTTC. The chain combines TRBV6-5 with TRBJ2-4; D ambiguous. V gave up 0 bases and J gave up 0 bases, with 9 bases separating them. Germline CDR1 is MNHEY and CDR2 is SVGAGI. This CDR3 contains 16 residues.

The V gene is TRBV4-3, the J gene TRBJ2-1; a weak D match, TRBD2 (6 bases). This CDR3 region has 13 residues. The V end lost 4 bases, the J end lost 8 bases, and 12 bases lay between the germline ends. CDR1 is LGHNA, CDR2 YSLEER, per germline. The CDR3 protein is CASSPPGEDEQFF. In DNA form, the CDR3 reads TGCGCCAGCAGCCCCCCGGGGGAGGATGAGCAGTTCTTC.

V usage is TRBV7-2 and J usage is TRBJ2-1; 8 bases map to TRBD2. J was trimmed by 4 bases and V by 0 bases; bases with no gene match: 2. The CDR3 spans 15 residues. Germline loops: CDR1 SGHTA, CDR2 FQGNSA. The CDR3 spells CASSLAGGRYNEQFF. The CDR3 DNA sequence: TGTGCCAGCAGCTTAGCCGGCGGGAGGTACAATGAGCAGTTCTTC.

This chain connects TRBV18 to TRBJ2-7; unclear D gene. The CDR3 spans 13 residues. V lost 3 bases and J 3 bases, leaving 9 bases between the germline ends. Germline CDR1 KGHSH, CDR2 LQKENI. DNA for the CDR3: TGTGCCAGCTCACCCGCCCCGGGCTACGAGCAGTACTTC. This sequence encodes CASSPAPGYEQYF.

This clone was picked up a small number of times. The rearrangement uses TRBV10-1 and TRBJ2-1; 7 bases match TRBD2. This CDR3 is built from 16 residues. Trimming removed 5 bases from V and 0 bases from J; junction bases left unmatched: 7. From germline, CDR1 is WNHNN and CDR2 SYGVQD (reference sequence). This CDR3 is CASSHPSGTSYNEQFF. The DNA for the CDR3 is TGCGCCAGCAGTCACCCTAGCGGTACCTCCTACAATGAGCAGTTCTTC.

This rearrangement joins TRBV7-3 to TRBJ2-3; TRBD2 matches at 7 bases. The J segment lost 1 base and the V segment lost 4 bases, leaving 5 bases of the junction unmatched. The CDR3 loop spans 15 amino acids. Germline CDR1 is SGHTA and CDR2 is FQGTGA. CDR3 protein: CASSYRTRGTDTQYF. DNA for the CDR3: TGTGCCAGCAGCTACAGGACTAGGGGCACAGATACGCAGTATTTT.

The V and J genes are TRBV19 and TRBJ2-3; 8 nucleotides match TRBD2. Trimming at V came to 3 bases and at J to 5 bases, leaving 10 bases not matched to a gene. The CDR3 is 16 amino acids. CDR1 and CDR2 from the germline V gene are LNHDA and SQIVND (reference sequence). CDR3 bases: TGTGCCAGTAGTATCCCAGCGGGAGCCCAGGGAGATACGCAGTATTTT. Its translation is CASSIPAGAQGDTQYF.

V usage is TRBV30 and J usage is TRBJ1-3; no reliable D call. V was cut by 3 bases and J by 0 bases, with 6 bases left in between. Germline values: CDR1 GTSNPN, CDR2 SVGIG (reference sequence). This CDR3 comprises 13 residues. The chain's CDR3 is CAWSSGSGNTIYF. In DNA form, the CDR3 reads TGTGCCTGGAGCAGCGGCTCTGGAAACACCATATATTTT.

The chain couples TRBV21-1 to TRBJ2-1; the D call TRBD1 from the table was never checked on the DNA. TRBV21-1 counts as a pseudogene. The CDR3 totals 15 residues. This chain's CDR3 is CASSKGGQGGDEQFF. In DNA, the CDR3 is TGTGCCAGCAGCAAAGGGGGACAGGGGGGAGATGAGCAGTTCTTC.

This chain uses TRBV7-2 with TRBJ2-1, with TRBD2 as a possible D gene (5 bases). The CDR3 consists of 11 residues. The ends were cut back, 2 bases at V and 16 bases at J, with 12 bases in the middle. The germline CDR1 and CDR2 sequences are SGHTA and FQGNSA. CDR3 region: CASSLQSGNFF. The DNA of the CDR3 is TGTGCCAGCAGCTTACAGTCGGGGAACTTCTTC.

The rearrangement links TRBV7-6 to TRBJ2-2; D unclear. Per germline, CDR1 SGHVS and CDR2 FNYEAQ. Between the trimmed V and J ends, which lost 6 bases and 0 bases, there was a span of 11 bases. The length of the CDR3 is 15 residues. CDR3 residues: CASSSPASNTGELFF. The CDR3 DNA reads TGTGCCAGCAGTAGCCCAGCCTCGAACACCGGGGAGCTGTTTTTT.

The V call is TRBV28, the J call TRBJ2-2; D remains ambiguous. The CDR3 is 12 residues long. The germline V gene encodes CDR1 MDHEN and CDR2 SYDVKM. V was trimmed by 2 bases and J by 6 bases, leaving 4 bases between them. The CDR3 reads CASSLGPGELFF. CDR3 sequence (DNA): TGTGCCAGCAGTTTAGGGCCCGGGGAGCTGTTTTTT.

This clone has just one count. The V call is TRBV9, the J call TRBJ1-2; D is ambiguous. The CDR3 consists of 12 residues. V was shortened by 4 bases and J by 5 bases, with 9 bases between the two germline ends. From germline, CDR1 is SGDLS and CDR2 YYNGEE. This chain's CDR3 is CASSSYGYGYTF. Written as DNA, the CDR3 is TGTGCCAGCAGCTCCTACGGGTATGGCTACACCTTC.

CDR3 amino acids: CSVRGQLAKNIQYF. For the CDR3, the DNA is TGCAGCGTGCGTGGACAGCTAGCCAAAAACATTCAGTACTTC. The chain couples TRBV29-1 to TRBJ2-4; TRBD1 is a possible D gene (6 bases). Germline CDR1 is SQVTM and CDR2 is ANQGSEA. V gave up 6 bases and J gave up 0 bases, with 12 bases separating them. This CDR3 spans 14 amino acids.

This rearrangement joins TRBV7-9 to TRBJ1-5; D is perhaps TRBD1 (5 bases). Trimming shortened V by 5 bases and J by 0 bases, and 8 bases separated the two germline ends. The germline V gene encodes CDR1 SEHNR and CDR2 FQNEAQ (reference sequence). CDR3 length equals 14 residues. CDR3 DNA sequence: TGTGCCAGCAGCAAGCAGGGTAGCAATCAGCCCCAGCATTTT. Translation: CASSKQGSNQPQHF.

The V gene is TRBV5-1, the J gene TRBJ2-5, with TRBD1 matching 8 bases. Germline loops: CDR1 SGHRS, CDR2 YFSETQ. The V and J ends lost 7 bases and 5 bases, in that order; junction bases with no gene match: 10. The CDR3 covers 14 residues. CDR3 in DNA: TGCGCCAGCTCCCCCCAGGGGGCAGGGGAGACCCAGTACTTC. Encoded protein: CASSPQGAGETQYF.